This T cell receptor beta chain was recovered during a study of T-cell memory formation after mild COVID-19. Study-wide background: Clusters of TCRs were largely donor specific.

Amplification by 5'RACE using constant-segment primers produced TCR alpha and TCR beta cDNA libraries that carried sample barcodes and UMIs. A single record per CDR3 protein comes from TCRdb applying MiXCR to the 5' RACE reads. The table has hundreds of thousands of distinct CDR3 sequences, around 17% seen once; the top ten hold more than 10%. The germline V and J ends were trimmed by 1 base and 5 bases, with 26 bases remaining between them. The germline CDR1 and CDR2 sequences are MGHRA and YSYEKL. The length of the CDR3 is 19 residues. Findings and limits, study-wide: Nothing showed for sure that second-wave clones peaking on day 37 were SARS-CoV-2 specific. Clones shrinking from day 15 to 85 showed even CD4/CD8 mixes; later expanders tilted CD4+.

In regard to this clonotype: Its antigen is undetermined.

The chain is built from TRBV4-1 and TRBJ2-5, with TRBD2 as a possible D gene (6 bases). The receptor was isolated from an adult woman who had mild COVID-19 (a few samples of this study predate the infection). Cell type and time point are not known. The sequenced sample was PBMCs or a T cell subset sorted from them (not recorded which). In nucleotides, the CDR3 is TGCGCCAGCAGCCAAGGTCCTTGGGGTAGCGGATCGGTGGGGGAGACCCAGTACTTC. Protein: CASSQGPWGSGSVGETQYF.